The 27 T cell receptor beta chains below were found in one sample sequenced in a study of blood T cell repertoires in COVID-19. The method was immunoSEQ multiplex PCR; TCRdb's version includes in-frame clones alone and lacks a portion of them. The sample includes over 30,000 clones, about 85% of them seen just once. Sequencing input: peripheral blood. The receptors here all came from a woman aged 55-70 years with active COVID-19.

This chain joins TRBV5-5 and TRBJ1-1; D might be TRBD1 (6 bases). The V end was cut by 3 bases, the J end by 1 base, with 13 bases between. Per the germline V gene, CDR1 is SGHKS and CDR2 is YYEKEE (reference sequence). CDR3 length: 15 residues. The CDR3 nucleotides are TGTGCCAGCAGCTATTTCCCGGGACAGAACACTGAAGCTTTCTTT. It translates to CASSYFPGQNTEAFF.

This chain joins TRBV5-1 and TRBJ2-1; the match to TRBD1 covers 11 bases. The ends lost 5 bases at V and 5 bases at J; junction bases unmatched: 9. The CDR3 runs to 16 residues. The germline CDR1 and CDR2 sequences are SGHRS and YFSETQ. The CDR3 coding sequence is TGCGCCAGCAGGAAATCCGGGACAGGGGGGGACAATGAGCAGTTCTTC. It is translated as CASRKSGTGGDNEQFF.

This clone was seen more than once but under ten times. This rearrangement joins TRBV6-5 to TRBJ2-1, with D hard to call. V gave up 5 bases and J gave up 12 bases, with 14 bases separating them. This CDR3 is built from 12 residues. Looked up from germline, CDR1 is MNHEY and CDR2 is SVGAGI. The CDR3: CASSQTQRPQFF. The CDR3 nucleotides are TGTGCCAGCAGTCAAACCCAGCGTCCGCAGTTCTTC.

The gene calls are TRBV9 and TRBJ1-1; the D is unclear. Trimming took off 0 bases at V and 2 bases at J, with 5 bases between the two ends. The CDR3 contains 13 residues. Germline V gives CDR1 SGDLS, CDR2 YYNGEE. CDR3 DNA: TGTGCCAGCAGCGTAGGTCCTAACACTGAAGCTTTCTTT. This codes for CASSVGPNTEAFF. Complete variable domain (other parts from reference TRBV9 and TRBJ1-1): DSGVTQTPKHLITATGQRVTLRCSPRSGDLSVYWYQQSLDQGLQFLIQYYNGEERAKGNILERFSAQQFPDLHSELNLSSLELGDSALYFCASSVGPNTEAFFGQGTRLTVV.

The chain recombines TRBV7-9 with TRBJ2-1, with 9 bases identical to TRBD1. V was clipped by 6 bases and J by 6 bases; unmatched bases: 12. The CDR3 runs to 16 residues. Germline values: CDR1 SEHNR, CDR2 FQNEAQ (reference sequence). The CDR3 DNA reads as TGTGCCAGCAGTTCATTCCGGGACAGGGCCCTCAATGAGCAGTTCTTC. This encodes CASSSFRDRALNEQFF.

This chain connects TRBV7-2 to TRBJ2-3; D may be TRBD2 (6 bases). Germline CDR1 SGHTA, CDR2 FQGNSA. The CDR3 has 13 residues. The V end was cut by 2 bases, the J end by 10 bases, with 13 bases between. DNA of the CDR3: TGTGCCAGCAGCTTACTTGAGCGGGCTTCGCAGTATTTT. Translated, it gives CASSLLERASQYF.

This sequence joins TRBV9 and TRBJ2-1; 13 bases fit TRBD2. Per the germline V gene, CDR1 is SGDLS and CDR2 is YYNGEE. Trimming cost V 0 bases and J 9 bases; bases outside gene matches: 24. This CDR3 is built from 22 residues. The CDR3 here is CASSVATETSGGALGPDIEQFF. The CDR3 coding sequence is TGTGCCAGCAGCGTAGCTACTGAAACTAGCGGGGGGGCATTAGGGCCTGACATTGAGCAGTTCTTC.

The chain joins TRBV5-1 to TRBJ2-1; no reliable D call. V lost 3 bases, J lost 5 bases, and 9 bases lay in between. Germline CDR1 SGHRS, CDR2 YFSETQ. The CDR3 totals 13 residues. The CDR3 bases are TGCGCCAGCAGCTCGGCAGGAAACAATGAGCAGTTCTTC. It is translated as CASSSAGNNEQFF.

This chain's CDR3 is CASSEGGGHEGIQYF. DNA for the CDR3: TGTGCCAGCAGTGAAGGTGGAGGTCACGAGGGTATCCAGTACTTC. The chain has TRBV2 and TRBJ2-5, with D maybe TRBD2 (5 bases). The CDR3 consists of 15 residues. V was cut by 1 base and J by 10 bases, with 19 bases left in between. Germline V lookup: CDR1 SNHLY, CDR2 FYNNEI.

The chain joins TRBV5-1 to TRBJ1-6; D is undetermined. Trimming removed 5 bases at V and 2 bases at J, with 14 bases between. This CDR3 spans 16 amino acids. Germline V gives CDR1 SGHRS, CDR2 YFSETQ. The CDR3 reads CASRPHLSTYNSPLHF. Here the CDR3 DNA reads TGCGCCAGCAGGCCTCATTTGAGTACCTATAATTCACCCCTCCACTTT. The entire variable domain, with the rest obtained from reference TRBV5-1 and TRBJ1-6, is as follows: KAGVTQTPRYLIKTRGQQVTLSCSPISGHRSVSWYQQTPGQGLQFLFEYFSETQRNKGNFPGRFSGRQFSNSRSEMNVSTLELGDSALYLCASRPHLSTYNSPLHFGNGTRLTVT.

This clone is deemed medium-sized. The CDR3 reads CASSRDSSGGANNEQFF. For the CDR3, the DNA is TGTGCCAGCAGCCGCGATAGTTCCGGGGGTGCAAACAATGAGCAGTTCTTC. V and J are TRBV7-7 and TRBJ2-1, with a possible D match to TRBD2 (6 bases). Between the trimmed V and J ends, which lost 5 bases and 5 bases, there was a span of 22 bases. The CDR3 is 17 residues long. CDR1 and CDR2 (germline): SSHAT, FNYEAQ (reference sequence).

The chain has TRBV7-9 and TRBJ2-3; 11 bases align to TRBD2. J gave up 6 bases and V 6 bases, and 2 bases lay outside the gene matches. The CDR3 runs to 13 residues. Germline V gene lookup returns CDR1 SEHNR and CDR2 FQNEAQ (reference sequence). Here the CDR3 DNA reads TGTGCCAGCAGGCCTAGCGGGAGGGATACGCAGTATTTT. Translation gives CASRPSGRDTQYF.

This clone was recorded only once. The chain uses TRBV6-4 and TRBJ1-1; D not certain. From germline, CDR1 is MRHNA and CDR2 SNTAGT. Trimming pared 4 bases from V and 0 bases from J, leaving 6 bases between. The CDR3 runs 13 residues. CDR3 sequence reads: CASSAEMNTEAFF. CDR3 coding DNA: TGTGCCAGCAGTGCCGAGATGAACACTGAAGCTTTCTTT.

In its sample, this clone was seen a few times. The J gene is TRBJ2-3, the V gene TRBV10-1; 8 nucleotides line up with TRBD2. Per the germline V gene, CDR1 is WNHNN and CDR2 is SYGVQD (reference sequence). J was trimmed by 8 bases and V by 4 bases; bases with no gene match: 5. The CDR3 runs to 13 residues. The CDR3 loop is CASSGGSGTTQYF. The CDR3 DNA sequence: TGCGCCAGCAGTGGGGGTAGCGGGACTACGCAGTATTTT.

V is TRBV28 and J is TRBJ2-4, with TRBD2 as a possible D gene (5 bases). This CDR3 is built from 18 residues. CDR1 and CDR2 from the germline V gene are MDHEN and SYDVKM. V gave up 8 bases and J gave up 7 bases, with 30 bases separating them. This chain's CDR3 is CASGRRFSLSLEGNIQYF. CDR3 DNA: TGTGCCAGCGGGAGAAGGTTTAGTCTAAGCCTAGAGGGTAACATTCAGTACTTC.

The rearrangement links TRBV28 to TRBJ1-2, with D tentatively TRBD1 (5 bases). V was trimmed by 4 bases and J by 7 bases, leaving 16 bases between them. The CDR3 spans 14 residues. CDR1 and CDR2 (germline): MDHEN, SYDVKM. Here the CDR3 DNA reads TGTGCCAGCAGTTCAAACAGGAAAAGTCTTGGCTACACCTTC. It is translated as CASSSNRKSLGYTF.

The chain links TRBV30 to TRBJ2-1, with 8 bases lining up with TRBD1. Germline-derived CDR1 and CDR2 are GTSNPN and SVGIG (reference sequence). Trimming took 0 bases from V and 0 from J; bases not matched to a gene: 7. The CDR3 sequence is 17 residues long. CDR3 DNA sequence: TGTGCCTGGAGTGTTACGAGGACAGGGACCTCCTACAATGAGCAGTTCTTC. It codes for CAWSVTRTGTSYNEQFF.

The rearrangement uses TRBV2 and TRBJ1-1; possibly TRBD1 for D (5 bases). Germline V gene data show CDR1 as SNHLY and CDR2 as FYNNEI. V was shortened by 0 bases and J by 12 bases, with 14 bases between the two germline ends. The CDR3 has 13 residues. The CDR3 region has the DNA TGTGCCAGCAGTGAAGCGGCGGGGGGTGCGACTTTCTTT. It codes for CASSEAAGGATFF.

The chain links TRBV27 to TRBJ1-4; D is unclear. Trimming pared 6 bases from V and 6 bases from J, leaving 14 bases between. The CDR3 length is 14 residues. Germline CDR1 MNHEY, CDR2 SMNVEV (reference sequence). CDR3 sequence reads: CASRREVRDEKLFF. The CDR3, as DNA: TGTGCCAGCAGGCGGGAAGTGAGGGATGAAAAACTGTTTTTT.

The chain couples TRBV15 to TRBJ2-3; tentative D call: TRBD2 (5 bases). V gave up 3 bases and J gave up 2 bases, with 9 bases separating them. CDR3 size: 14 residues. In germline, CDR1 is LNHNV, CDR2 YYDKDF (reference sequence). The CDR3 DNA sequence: TGTGCCACCAGCAGTCCCCGGGACACAGATACGCAGTATTTT. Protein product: CATSSPRDTDTQYF.

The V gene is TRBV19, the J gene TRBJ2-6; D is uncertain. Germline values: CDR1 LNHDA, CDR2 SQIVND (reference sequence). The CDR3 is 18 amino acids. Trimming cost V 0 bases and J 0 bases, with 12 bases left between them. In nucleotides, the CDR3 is TGTGCCAGTAGTATAGATCCGGTCCGCCTCTCTGGGGCCAACGTCCTGACTTTC. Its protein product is CASSIDPVRLSGANVLTF.

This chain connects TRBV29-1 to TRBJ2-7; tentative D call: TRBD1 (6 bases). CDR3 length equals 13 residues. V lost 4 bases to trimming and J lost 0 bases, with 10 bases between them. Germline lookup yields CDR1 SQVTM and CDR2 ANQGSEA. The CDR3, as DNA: TGCAGCGTTGGGGGACAAAGCTCCTACGAGCAGTACTTC. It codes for CSVGGQSSYEQYF.

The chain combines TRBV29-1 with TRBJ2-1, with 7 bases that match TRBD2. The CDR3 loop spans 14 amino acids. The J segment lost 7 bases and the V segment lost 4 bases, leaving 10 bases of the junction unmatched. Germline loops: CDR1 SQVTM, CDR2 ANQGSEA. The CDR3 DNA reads TGCAGCGTTGGAGGTGCGGGAGTTAGAAATGAGCAGTTCTTC. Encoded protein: CSVGGAGVRNEQFF.

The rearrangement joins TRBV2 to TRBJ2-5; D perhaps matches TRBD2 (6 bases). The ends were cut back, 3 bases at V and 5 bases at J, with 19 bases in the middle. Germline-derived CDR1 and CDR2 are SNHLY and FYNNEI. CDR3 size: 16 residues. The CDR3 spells CASSELLGGGVETQYF. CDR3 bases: TGTGCCAGCAGTGAGCTATTGGGGGGAGGCGTCGAGACCCAGTACTTC.

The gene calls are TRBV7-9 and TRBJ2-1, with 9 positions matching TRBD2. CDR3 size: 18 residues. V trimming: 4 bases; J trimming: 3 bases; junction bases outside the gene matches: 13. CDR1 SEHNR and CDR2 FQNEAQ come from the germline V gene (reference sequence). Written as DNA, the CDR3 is TGTGCCAGCAGCTCCGAAAGTATAGCGGGAGCGTACTACAATGAGCAGTTCTTC. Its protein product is CASSSESIAGAYYNEQFF.

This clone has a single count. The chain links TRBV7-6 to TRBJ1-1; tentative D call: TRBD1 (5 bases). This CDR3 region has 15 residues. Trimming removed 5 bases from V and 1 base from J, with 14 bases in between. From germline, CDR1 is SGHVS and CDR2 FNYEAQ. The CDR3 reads CASSKAGGWNTEAFF. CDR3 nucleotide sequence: TGTGCCAGCAGCAAGGCGGGGGGATGGAACACTGAAGCTTTCTTT.

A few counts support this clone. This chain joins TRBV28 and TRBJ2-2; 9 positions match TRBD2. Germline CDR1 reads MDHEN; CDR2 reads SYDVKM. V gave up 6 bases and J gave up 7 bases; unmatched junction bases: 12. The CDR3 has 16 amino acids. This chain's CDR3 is CASSPGGGLAFGELFF. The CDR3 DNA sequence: TGTGCCAGCAGCCCCGGGGGGGGACTAGCATTCGGGGAGCTGTTTTTT. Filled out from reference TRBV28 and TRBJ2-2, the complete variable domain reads DVKVTQSSRYLVKRTGEKVFLECVQDMDHENMFWYRQDPGLGLRLIYFSYDVKMKEKGDIPEGYSVSREKKERFSLILESASTNQTSMYLCASSPGGGLAFGELFFGEGSRLTVL.